One sample yielded the 27 T cell receptor beta chains listed below, sequenced in a study of blood T cell repertoires in COVID-19. Produced via immunoSEQ multiplex PCR; TCRdb's table is partial and in-frame only. The table has around 33,000 clones, approximately 71% seen once. Sequencing input: peripheral blood. All receptors come from a human donor in a cohort sampled during active COVID-19.

This chain links TRBV2 with TRBJ1-6; possible D gene TRBD1, 5 bases. This CDR3 is built from 15 residues. The germline V gene has CDR1 SNHLY and CDR2 FYNNEI. Trimming shortened V by 8 bases and J by 0 bases, and 11 bases separated the two germline ends. CDR3 amino acids: CASGTSSSYNSPLHF. The CDR3 region has the DNA TGTGCCAGCGGGACTTCCAGCTCCTATAATTCACCCCTCCACTTT.

V and J are TRBV18 and TRBJ2-5; TRBD2 aligns across 8 bases. Germline values: CDR1 KGHSH, CDR2 LQKENI. The V gene end was trimmed by 4 bases and the J gene end by 0 bases; junction bases not matched to a gene: 4. The CDR3 has 15 amino acids. This CDR3 is CASSRSSGHQETQYF. CDR3 bases: TGTGCCAGCTCACGATCTAGCGGGCACCAAGAGACCCAGTACTTC.

The V gene is TRBV5-1, the J gene TRBJ2-1, with 11 bases identical to TRBD2. This CDR3 has 16 amino acids. Germline V gives CDR1 SGHRS, CDR2 YFSETQ. The V and J ends lost 4 bases and 4 bases, in that order; junction bases with no gene match: 7. Here the CDR3 DNA reads TGCGCCAGCAGCCCGGGACTAGCGGTACCTTACAATGAGCAGTTCTTC. This encodes CASSPGLAVPYNEQFF.

V is TRBV10-2 and J is TRBJ2-7, with D maybe TRBD2 (6 bases). Germline V gene sequence: CDR1 WSHSY, CDR2 SAAADI. V gave up 3 bases and J gave up 4 bases, with 7 bases separating them. The length of the CDR3 is 12 residues. CDR3 protein: CASSEGGYEQYF. Written as DNA, the CDR3 is TGCGCCAGCAGTGAAGGAGGGTACGAGCAGTACTTC.

The rearrangement uses TRBV3-1 (or the pseudogene TRBV3-2) and TRBJ2-7, with TRBD2 identical over 8 bases. V was pared by 1 base and J by 2 bases, with 4 bases of the junction left unmatched. This CDR3 is 15 amino acids long. Germline V gene lookup returns CDR1 LGHDT and CDR2 YNNKEL (reference sequence). Here the CDR3 reads CASSQGSSGAYEQYF. CDR3 nucleotide sequence: TGTGCCAGCAGCCAAGGTAGTAGCGGGGCCTACGAGCAGTACTTC.

The gene calls are TRBV6-1 and TRBJ1-2; D gene unclear. Germline V gene lookup returns CDR1 MNHNS and CDR2 SASEGT. This CDR3 has 12 amino acids. V was clipped by 3 bases and J by 8 bases, with 10 bases between them. CDR3 coding DNA: TGTGCCAGCAGTGACCTTGGGCGAGGCTACACCTTC. The encoded protein is CASSDLGRGYTF.

The genes are TRBV11-2 and TRBJ2-7; 9 nucleotides align to TRBD1. The CDR3 loop spans 15 amino acids. Germline V CDR1 and CDR2: SGHAT, FQNNGV. V shed 1 base and J 3 bases; nucleotides not matched to a gene: 4. The chain's CDR3 is CASSLGQGQGYEQYF. DNA of the CDR3: TGTGCCAGCAGCTTAGGCCAGGGACAGGGCTACGAGCAGTACTTC. Complete variable domain (other parts from reference TRBV11-2 and TRBJ2-7): EAGVAQSPRYKIIEKRQSVAFWCNPISGHATLYWYQQILGQGPKLLIQFQNNGVVDDSQLPKDRFSAERLKGVDSTLKIQPAKLEDSAVYLCASSLGQGQGYEQYFGPGTRLTVT.

This chain links TRBV28 with TRBJ1-4; 11 positions agree with TRBD1. J was trimmed by 8 bases and V by 6 bases; bases with no gene match: 8. Germline V gene data show CDR1 as MDHEN and CDR2 as SYDVKM. This CDR3 is built from 15 residues. As DNA, the CDR3 is TGTGCCAGCAGCCCAAGAGGGACAGGGGGGGAAAAACTGTTTTTT. It specifies CASSPRGTGGEKLFF.

The chain joins TRBV10-2 to TRBJ2-7, with TRBD2 matching 7 bases. The CDR3 runs 13 residues. The germline V gene encodes CDR1 WSHSY and CDR2 SAAADI. The V and J ends lost 8 bases and 1 base, in that order; junction bases with no gene match: 5. CDR3 coding DNA: TGCGCCAGCGAGCGGGGCCGTTCCTACGAGCAGTACTTC. This sequence encodes CASERGRSYEQYF.

The chain combines TRBV7-2 with TRBJ2-2; TRBD1 is a possible D gene (6 bases). V was clipped by 6 bases and J by 0 bases, with 11 bases between them. CDR3 length: 15 residues. Germline CDR1 SGHTA, CDR2 FQGNSA. The CDR3 nucleotides are TGTGCCAGCAGTCCTCAGGGGTCGAACACCGGGGAGCTGTTTTTT. It is translated as CASSPQGSNTGELFF.

V usage is TRBV13 and J usage is TRBJ2-2; a possible D gene is TRBD2 (5 bases). In germline, CDR1 is PRHDT, CDR2 FYEKMQ (reference sequence). V was shortened by 4 bases and J by 5 bases, with 11 bases between the two germline ends. This CDR3 contains 14 residues. CDR3 region: CASSSRRETGELFF. CDR3 bases: TGTGCCAGCAGCTCGAGAAGGGAGACCGGGGAGCTGTTTTTT.

The chain employs TRBV12-5 and TRBJ2-7, with 8 bases lining up with TRBD1. The V and J ends lost 2 bases and 13 bases, in that order; junction bases with no gene match: 13. The V gene's germline CDR1 is LGHNT and CDR2 FRNRAP. This CDR3 is built from 14 residues. The CDR3 spells CASGLIPGQGTGYF. CDR3 sequence (DNA): TGTGCTAGTGGTTTGATCCCTGGACAGGGAACGGGCTACTTC.

This clone was picked up one time. The chain carries TRBV7-9 and TRBJ2-7, with 9 bases lining up with TRBD2. Trimming took 3 bases from V and 3 from J; bases not matched to a gene: 3. There are 14 residues in the CDR3. Germline lookup yields CDR1 SEHNR and CDR2 FQNEAQ (reference sequence). In DNA form, the CDR3 reads TGTGCCAGCAGCTTCGAAGCGGGAGGCTACGAGCAGTACTTC. It encodes CASSFEAGGYEQYF.

The V gene is TRBV19, the J gene TRBJ2-3; 8 bases fit TRBD1. The CDR3 consists of 16 residues. Germline CDR1 reads LNHDA; CDR2 reads SQIVND (reference sequence). J gave up 3 bases and V 5 bases, and 10 bases lay outside the gene matches. As DNA, the CDR3 is TGTGCCAGTAGTCCTTCAGGGGGCCTAGTAACAGATACGCAGTATTTT. It specifies CASSPSGGLVTDTQYF.

The rearrangement joins TRBV6-6 to TRBJ2-6; 9 nucleotides agree with TRBD1. The junction had 3 bases not matched to a gene; V was cut back by 6 bases and J by 6 bases. In germline, CDR1 is MNHNY, CDR2 SVGAGI (reference sequence). This CDR3 spans 14 amino acids. The CDR3 sequence is CASRTGGEANVLTF. The CDR3 DNA follows: TGTGCCAGCAGAACAGGGGGCGAGGCCAACGTCCTGACTTTC.

The chain has TRBV3-1 (or the pseudogene TRBV3-2) and TRBJ2-3; 7 bases are shared with TRBD2. V lost 0 bases to trimming and J lost 1 base; unmatched junction nucleotides: 4. There are 16 residues in the CDR3. The germline gives CDR1 LGHDT, CDR2 YNNKEL (reference sequence). This CDR3 is CASSQDLAGGTDTQYF. CDR3 DNA: TGTGCCAGCAGCCAAGATCTGGCGGGGGGCACAGATACGCAGTATTTT.

The chain combines TRBV4-1 with TRBJ1-4, with TRBD1 as a possible D gene (5 bases). Trimming removed 1 base from V and 3 bases from J, with 15 bases in between. The CDR3 has 17 amino acids. CDR1 and CDR2 from the germline V gene are MGHRA and YSYEKL. The CDR3 loop is CASSQAVTGWANEKLFF. CDR3 sequence (DNA): TGCGCCAGCAGCCAAGCCGTCACAGGCTGGGCTAATGAAAAACTGTTTTTT.

The rearrangement uses TRBV28 and TRBJ2-2; the D gene is possibly TRBD2 (6 bases). The ends were cut back, 2 bases at V and 0 bases at J, with 7 bases in the middle. From germline, CDR1 is MDHEN and CDR2 SYDVKM. The CDR3 is 15 residues long. The CDR3 reads CASSLSGPNTGELFF. The CDR3 DNA reads TGTGCCAGCAGTTTAAGCGGGCCGAACACCGGGGAGCTGTTTTTT.

CDR3: CASSLRQQRDGYTF. The CDR3 bases are TGCGCCAGCAGCTTGCGGCAACAGAGAGATGGCTACACCTTC. The chain has TRBV5-1 and TRBJ1-2; no clear D gene. Germline lookup yields CDR1 SGHRS and CDR2 YFSETQ. The CDR3 is 14 residues long. V shed 1 base and J shed 6 bases, with 13 bases lying between them.

This clone appeared a few times. The chain recombines TRBV7-8 with TRBJ2-3, with 9 bases identical to TRBD2. Trimming took 7 bases from V and 4 from J; bases not matched to a gene: 3. This CDR3 spans 13 amino acids. CDR1 SGHVS and CDR2 FQNEAQ come from the germline V gene. As DNA, the CDR3 is TGTGCCAGCAACGCGGGGGGGCCAGATACGCAGTATTTT. Protein: CASNAGGPDTQYF.

The chain links TRBV7-3 to TRBJ2-3; TRBD1 agrees at 11 bases. Looked up from germline, CDR1 is SGHTA and CDR2 is FQGTGA. V lost 3 bases, J lost 4 bases, and 3 bases stayed unmatched. CDR3 length: 15 amino acids. The CDR3 nucleotides are TGTGCCAGCAGCTTGGACAGGGGGCGCGCAGATACGCAGTATTTT. It is translated as CASSLDRGRADTQYF.

The chain recombines TRBV5-6 with TRBJ2-7, with D uncertain. The CDR3 extends over 14 amino acids. Germline CDR1 reads SGHDT; CDR2 reads YYEEEE. V was clipped by 2 bases and J by 0 bases, with 9 bases between them. The CDR3 region is CASSFGLASYEQYF. Written as DNA, the CDR3 is TGTGCCAGCAGCTTTGGTCTGGCCTCCTACGAGCAGTACTTC. Together with reference TRBV5-6 and TRBJ2-7, the CDR3 gives the full variable domain: DAGVTQSPTHLIKTRGQQVTLRCSPKSGHDTVSWYQQALGQGPQFIFQYYEEEERQRGNFPDRFSGHQFPNYSSELNVNALLLGDSALYLCASSFGLASYEQYFGPGTRLTVT.

The CDR3 reads CASIAGRAWNEQFF. CDR3 DNA: TGTGCCAGCATAGCGGGGCGAGCGTGGAATGAGCAGTTCTTC. The chain recombines TRBV7-2 with TRBJ2-1; the match to TRBD2 covers 8 bases. This CDR3 contains 14 residues. The V and J ends lost 7 bases and 7 bases, in that order; junction bases with no gene match: 9. The germline V gene has CDR1 SGHTA and CDR2 FQGNSA.

This chain joins TRBV6-2 or TRBV6-3 and TRBJ2-3; 11 nucleotides match TRBD2. Germline loops: CDR1 MNHEY, CDR2 SVGEGT. V was pared by 2 bases and J by 7 bases, with 5 bases of the junction left unmatched. The CDR3 is made up of 15 amino acids. CDR3 loop: CASSYDTSGGHTQYF. The CDR3 region has the DNA TGTGCCAGCAGTTACGACACTAGCGGGGGACATACGCAGTATTTT.

This clone was seen more than once but under ten times. This chain uses TRBV5-1 with TRBJ2-3; 7 bases are shared with TRBD1. Germline assignment: CDR1 SGHRS and CDR2 YFSETQ. Germline trimming cut 1 base from V and 3 bases from J; bases unmatched to any gene: 2. The CDR3 totals 14 residues. This chain's CDR3 is CASSLRGRTDTQYF. The CDR3 region has the DNA TGCGCCAGCAGCTTGAGGGGGCGGACAGATACGCAGTATTTT.

This chain connects TRBV7-2 to TRBJ2-2; D possibly corresponds to TRBD2 (6 bases). The CDR3 has 15 residues. The germline V gene encodes CDR1 SGHTA and CDR2 FQGNSA. V was clipped by 5 bases and J by 0 bases, with 10 bases between them. The CDR3 here is CASSVQRANTGELFF. As DNA, the CDR3 is TGTGCCAGCAGCGTACAGCGGGCGAACACCGGGGAGCTGTTTTTT.

This clone has a handful of counts. This sequence joins TRBV5-8 and TRBJ1-2; 8 bases are shared with TRBD1. Per germline, CDR1 SGHTS and CDR2 YDEGEE. The ends lost 2 bases at V and 3 bases at J; junction bases unmatched: 9. This CDR3 is 16 amino acids long. CDR3 in amino acids: CASSFPDRAGYYGYTF. The CDR3 DNA is TGTGCCAGCAGCTTCCCGGACAGGGCGGGGTACTATGGCTACACCTTC.